The entry that follows covers one T cell receptor (beta chain) sequence. Its antigen remains unidentified. MiXCR was run by TCRdb on the 5' RACE reads, yielding one entry per CDR3 protein. Of around 890,000 distinct CDR3 sequences in the sample, over 9.5% are singletons; the top ten hold approximately 0.5%. Germline-derived CDR1 and CDR2 are SGHTS and YDEGEE. CDR3 size: 17 residues. The V end was cut by 4 bases, the J end by 8 bases, with 22 bases between. The record originates from a study of CD8 T cells in ankylosing spondylitis. General study findings and limits: Reports of some motif variants in reactive arthritis synovial fluid and blood predate this one. According to the report, clones linked to the disease were significantly enriched in matched synovial fluid samples taken from ankylosing spondylitis patients. Blood from ankylosing spondylitis patients appeared to carry a characteristic eight-variant TCR beta motif.

The source material was blood, either unsorted or a sorted T cell fraction (not recorded which). This sequence was found in a male donor with ankylosing spondylitis. The V and J genes are TRBV5-8 and TRBJ1-6, with D maybe TRBD1 (5 bases). CDR3 loop: CASSGGGSSVSYSPLHF. CDR3 in DNA: TGTGCCAGCAGCGGGGGGGGTTCGAGTGTTTCGTATTCACCCCTCCACTTT.